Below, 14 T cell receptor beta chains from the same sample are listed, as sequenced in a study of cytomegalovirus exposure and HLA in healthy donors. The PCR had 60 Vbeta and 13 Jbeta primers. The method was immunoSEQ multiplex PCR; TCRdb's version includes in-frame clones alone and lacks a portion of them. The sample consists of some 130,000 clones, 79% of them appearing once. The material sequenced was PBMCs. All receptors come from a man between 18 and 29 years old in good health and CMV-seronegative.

CDR3 in DNA: TGTGCCAGCAGTAACCGGGACAGGGGGCGCGTTGGCTACACCTTC. Translating it yields CASSNRDRGRVGYTF. The gene calls are TRBV2 and TRBJ1-2; the match to TRBD1 covers 12 bases. Germline-derived CDR1 and CDR2 are SNHLY and FYNNEI. V was clipped by 5 bases and J by 7 bases; unmatched bases: 8. The length of the CDR3 is 15 residues.

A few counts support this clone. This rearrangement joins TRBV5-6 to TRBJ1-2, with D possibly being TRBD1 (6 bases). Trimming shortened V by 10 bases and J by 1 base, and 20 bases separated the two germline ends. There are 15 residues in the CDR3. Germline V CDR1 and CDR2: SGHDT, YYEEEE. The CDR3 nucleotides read TGTGCCTCCCGCGCCGTGGACAGAGTTAACTATGGCTACACCTTC. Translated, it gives CASRAVDRVNYGYTF. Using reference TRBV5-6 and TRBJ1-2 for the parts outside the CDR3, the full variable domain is DAGVTQSPTHLIKTRGQQVTLRCSPKSGHDTVSWYQQALGQGPQFIFQYYEEEERQRGNFPDRFSGHQFPNYSSELNVNALLLGDSALYLCASRAVDRVNYGYTFGSGTRLTVV.

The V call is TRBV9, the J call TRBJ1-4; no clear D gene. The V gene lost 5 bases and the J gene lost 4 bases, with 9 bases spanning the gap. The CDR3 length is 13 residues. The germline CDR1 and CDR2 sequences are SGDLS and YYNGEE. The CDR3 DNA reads TGTGCCAGCAGTCGCGCGTTTAATGAAAAACTGTTTTTT. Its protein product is CASSRAFNEKLFF.

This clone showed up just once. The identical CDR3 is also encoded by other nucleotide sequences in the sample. The CDR3 protein is CASSSGTGGSGNTIYF. CDR3 DNA: TGTGCCAGCAGTTCTGGGACAGGAGGCTCTGGAAACACCATATATTTT. The rearrangement joins TRBV11-3 to TRBJ1-3; 8 nucleotides line up with TRBD1. V lost 6 bases and J lost 0; bases outside the gene matches: 7. Germline CDR1 is SGHNT and CDR2 is YENEEA. This CDR3 is 16 amino acids long.

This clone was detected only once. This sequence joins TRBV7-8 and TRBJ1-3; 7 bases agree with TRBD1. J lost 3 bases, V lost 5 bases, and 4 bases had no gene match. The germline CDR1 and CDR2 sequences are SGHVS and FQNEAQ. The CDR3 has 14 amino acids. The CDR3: CASSQNRGGNTIYF. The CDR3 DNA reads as TGTGCCAGCAGCCAAAACAGGGGTGGAAACACCATATATTTT.

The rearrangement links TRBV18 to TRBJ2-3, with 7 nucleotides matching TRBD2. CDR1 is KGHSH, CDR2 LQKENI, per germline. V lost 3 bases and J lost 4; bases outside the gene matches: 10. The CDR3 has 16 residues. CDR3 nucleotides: TGTGCCAGCTCACCTATGGGGCTAGCGGTGGCAGATACGCAGTATTTT. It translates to CASSPMGLAVADTQYF.

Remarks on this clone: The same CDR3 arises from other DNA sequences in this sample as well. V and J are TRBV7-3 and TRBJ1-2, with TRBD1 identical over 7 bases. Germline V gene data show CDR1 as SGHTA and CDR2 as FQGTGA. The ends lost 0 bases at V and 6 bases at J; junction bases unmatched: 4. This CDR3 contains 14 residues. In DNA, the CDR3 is TGTGCCAGCAGCTTAACCCAGGGGGTGGATGGCTACACCTTC. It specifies CASSLTQGVDGYTF.

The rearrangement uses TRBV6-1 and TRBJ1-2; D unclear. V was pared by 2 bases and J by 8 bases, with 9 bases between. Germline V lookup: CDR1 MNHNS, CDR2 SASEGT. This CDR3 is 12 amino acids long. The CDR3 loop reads CASSETPWGYTF. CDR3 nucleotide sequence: TGTGCCAGCAGTGAAACTCCCTGGGGCTACACCTTC.

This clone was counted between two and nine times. This CDR3 reads CASSTGTWTEAFF. CDR3 nucleotides: TGTGCCAGCTCGACAGGCACGTGGACTGAAGCTTTCTTT. This chain connects TRBV6-6 to TRBJ1-1, with D tentatively TRBD1 (6 bases). Germline V gene sequence: CDR1 MNHNY, CDR2 SVGAGI (reference sequence). V lost 8 bases, J lost 5 bases, and 15 bases lay in between. The CDR3 has 13 residues.

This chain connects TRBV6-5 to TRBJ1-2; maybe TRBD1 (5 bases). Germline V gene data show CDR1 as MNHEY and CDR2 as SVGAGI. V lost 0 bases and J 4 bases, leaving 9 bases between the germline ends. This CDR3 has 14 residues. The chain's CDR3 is CASSYSVGLYGYTF. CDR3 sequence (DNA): TGTGCCAGCAGTTACTCTGTGGGACTCTATGGCTACACCTTC.

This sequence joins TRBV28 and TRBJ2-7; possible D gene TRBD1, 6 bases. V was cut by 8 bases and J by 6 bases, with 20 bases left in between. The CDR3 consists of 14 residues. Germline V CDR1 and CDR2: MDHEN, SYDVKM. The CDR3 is CASRTSTGEAEQYF. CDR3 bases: TGTGCCAGCCGCACCTCGACAGGCGAGGCCGAGCAGTACTTC.

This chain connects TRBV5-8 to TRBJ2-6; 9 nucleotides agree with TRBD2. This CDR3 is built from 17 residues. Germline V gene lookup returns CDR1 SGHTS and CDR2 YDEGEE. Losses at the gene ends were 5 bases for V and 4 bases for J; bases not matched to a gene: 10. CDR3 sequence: CASSSGSGASGANVLTF. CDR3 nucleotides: TGTGCCAGCAGTAGCGGGAGCGGGGCCTCAGGGGCCAACGTCCTGACTTTC.

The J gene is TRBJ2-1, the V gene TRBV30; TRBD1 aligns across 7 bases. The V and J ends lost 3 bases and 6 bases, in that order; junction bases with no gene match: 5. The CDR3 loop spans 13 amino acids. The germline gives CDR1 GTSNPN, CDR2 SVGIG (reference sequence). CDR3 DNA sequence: TGTGCCTGGAGAGACAGGGCACGCAATGAGCAGTTCTTC. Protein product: CAWRDRARNEQFF.

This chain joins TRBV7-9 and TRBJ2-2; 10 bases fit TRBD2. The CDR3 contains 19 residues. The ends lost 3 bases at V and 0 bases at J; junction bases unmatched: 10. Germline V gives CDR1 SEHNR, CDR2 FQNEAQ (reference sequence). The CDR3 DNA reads TGTGCCAGCAGCTTCTATCCCTCTAGCGGGAGAACGAACACCGGGGAGCTGTTTTTT. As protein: CASSFYPSSGRTNTGELFF.